This paragraph reports one T cell receptor (beta chain). The germline V gene encodes CDR1 SGDLS and CDR2 YYNGEE. V dropped 4 bases and J dropped 4 bases, with 17 bases sitting between them. The CDR3 extends over 15 amino acids. The repertoire was sequenced with immunoSEQ multiplex PCR; TCRdb's copy has only in-frame clones and lacks some. The table lists about 250,000 clones, about 82% of them singletons. Enrolment of Seattle patients took place during active infection, and they were followed longitudinally. This sample is part of a study of blood T cell repertoires in COVID-19. Study information: The samples span acute and convalescent COVID-19 from the United States, Italy and Spain. Sources were T cells, B-cell-depleted T cells, or PBMCs; the material itself was cDNA or gDNA.

The sample was peripheral blood. The sequence was collected from a woman of 80 years or more with COVID-19, enrolled during active disease. This chain connects TRBV9 to TRBJ1-2; tentatively, D is TRBD1 (6 bases). CDR3 bases: TGTGCCAGCAGCACTCAATCCGGGACAAGCTATGGCTACACCTTC. It yields the protein CASSTQSGTSYGYTF.